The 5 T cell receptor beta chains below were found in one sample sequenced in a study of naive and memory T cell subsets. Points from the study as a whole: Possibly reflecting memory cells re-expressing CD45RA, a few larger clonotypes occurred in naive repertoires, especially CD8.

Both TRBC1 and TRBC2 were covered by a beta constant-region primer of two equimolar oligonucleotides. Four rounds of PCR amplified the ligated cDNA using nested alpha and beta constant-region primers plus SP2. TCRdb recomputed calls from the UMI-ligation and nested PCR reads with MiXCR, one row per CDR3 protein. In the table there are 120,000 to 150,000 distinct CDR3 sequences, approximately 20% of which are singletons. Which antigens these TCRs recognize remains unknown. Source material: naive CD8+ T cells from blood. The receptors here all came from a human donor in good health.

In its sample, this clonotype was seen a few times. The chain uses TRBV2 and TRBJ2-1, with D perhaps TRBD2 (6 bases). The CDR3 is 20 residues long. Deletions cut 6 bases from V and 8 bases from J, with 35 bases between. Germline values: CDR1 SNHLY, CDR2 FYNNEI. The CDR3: CASRDLFLRGPGLTGDEQFF. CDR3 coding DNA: TGTGCCAGCAGGGACCTATTCTTAAGGGGTCCGGGACTCACCGGCGATGAGCAGTTCTTC.

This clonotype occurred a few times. The CDR3 region has the DNA TGCGCCAGCAGCCAAGATCGGGGCAGGGGGGTCGAGCAGTACTTC. Its translation is CASSQDRGRGVEQYF. The chain employs TRBV4-3 and TRBJ2-7; D is perhaps TRBD1 (7 bases). Germline CDR1 LGHNA, CDR2 YSLEER. The CDR3 totals 15 residues. Trimming took 0 bases from V and 6 from J, leaving 15 bases between them.

CDR3 coding DNA: TGTGCCAGCAGTTACCCAGGGGACCCCTTCCGGGAGCTGTTTTTT. Protein sequence: CASSYPGDPFRELFF. V usage is TRBV6-8 and J usage is TRBJ2-2; TRBD1 is a possible D gene (6 bases). V lost 2 bases, J lost 9 bases, and 16 bases lay in between. Germline CDR1 is MNHGY and CDR2 is SAAAGT. This CDR3 has 15 residues.

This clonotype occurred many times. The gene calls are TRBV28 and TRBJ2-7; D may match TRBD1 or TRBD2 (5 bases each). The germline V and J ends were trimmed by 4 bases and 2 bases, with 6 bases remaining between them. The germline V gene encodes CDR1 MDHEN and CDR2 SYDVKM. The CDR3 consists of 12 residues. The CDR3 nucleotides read TGTGCCAGCAGTTCGGGACCCTACGAGCAGTACTTC. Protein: CASSSGPYEQYF.

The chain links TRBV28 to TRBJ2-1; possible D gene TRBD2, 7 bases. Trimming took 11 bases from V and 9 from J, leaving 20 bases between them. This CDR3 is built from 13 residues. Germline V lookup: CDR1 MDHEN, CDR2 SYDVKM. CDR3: CASGASGAGEQFF. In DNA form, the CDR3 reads TGTGCCTCAGGGGCTAGCGGAGCGGGTGAGCAGTTCTTC.